The 4 T cell receptor beta chains presented below share a single source sample, sequenced in a study of blood T cell repertoires in COVID-19. The protocol was immunoSEQ multiplex PCR, while the TCRdb copy is restricted to in-frame clones and leaves out a portion. The sample lists approximately 360,000 clones; roughly 90% were seen once. The sequenced material came from PBMCs or T cells enriched from blood (not recorded which). The receptors come from a woman aged 25 to 39 with acute COVID-19.

V gene TRBV7-9 combines with J gene TRBJ1-4; D remains unclear. The CDR3 extends over 16 amino acids. The ends were cut back, 0 bases at V and 8 bases at J, with 16 bases in the middle. Per germline, CDR1 SEHNR and CDR2 FQNEAQ (reference sequence). The CDR3 protein is CASSLALGVTLEKLFF. The CDR3 DNA is TGTGCCAGCAGCTTAGCCCTCGGGGTTACACTCGAAAAACTGTTTTTT.

The genes are TRBV6-5 and TRBJ2-1, with 12 bases aligning to TRBD2. CDR1 and CDR2 (germline): MNHEY, SVGAGI. The CDR3 has 15 amino acids. The junction had 6 bases not matched to a gene; V was cut back by 6 bases and J by 6 bases. Here the CDR3 reads CASSPLAGGGNEQFF. CDR3 bases: TGTGCCAGCAGCCCCCTAGCGGGGGGGGGCAATGAGCAGTTCTTC.

The chain uses TRBV4-1 and TRBJ1-4; TRBD1 aligns across 7 bases. The junction had 7 bases not matched to a gene; V was cut back by 3 bases and J by 6 bases. Germline V gene sequence: CDR1 MGHRA, CDR2 YSYEKL. This CDR3 has 15 residues. In nucleotides, the CDR3 is TGCGCCAGCAGCCATAGGGGGCAAGGGGATGAAAAACTGTTTTTT. It codes for CASSHRGQGDEKLFF.

The V gene is TRBV7-8, the J gene TRBJ2-7, with 10 positions matching TRBD2. This CDR3 region has 16 residues. Germline trimming cut 1 base from V and 3 bases from J; bases unmatched to any gene: 6. Germline-derived CDR1 and CDR2 are SGHVS and FQNEAQ. The CDR3 spells CASSLEGASGGYEQYF. CDR3 in DNA: TGTGCCAGCAGCTTAGAAGGGGCTAGCGGGGGCTACGAGCAGTACTTC.